The 27 T cell receptor beta chains given below trace back to one sample, sequenced in a study of blood T cell repertoires in COVID-19. The data were produced by immunoSEQ multiplex PCR, yet TCRdb's version contains in-frame clones alone and is incomplete. The table records about 120,000 clones, around 87% of them present only once. Source material: peripheral blood. These receptors were obtained from a woman aged 50 to 60 with acute or convalescent COVID-19.

This chain connects TRBV7-2 to TRBJ1-2, with no clear D. Per the germline V gene, CDR1 is SGHTA and CDR2 is FQGNSA. Trimming shortened V by 0 bases and J by 4 bases, and 12 bases separated the two germline ends. The CDR3 runs to 15 residues. The CDR3 DNA is TGTGCCAGCAGCTTAGCAGTAACAGCCCCCTATGGCTACACCTTC. Translating gives CASSLAVTAPYGYTF.

CDR3 DNA: TGTGCCAGCAGGCGGACTAGCCCATACAATGAGCAGTTCTTC. Encoded protein: CASRRTSPYNEQFF. The rearrangement uses TRBV2 and TRBJ2-1; TRBD2 aligns across 8 bases. The CDR3 runs 14 residues. With 6 bases clipped from V and 4 bases from J, the junction kept 5 bases outside the gene matches. Germline lookup yields CDR1 SNHLY and CDR2 FYNNEI.

The rearrangement joins TRBV11-3 to TRBJ1-1; no firm D call. Germline V gene lookup returns CDR1 SGHNT and CDR2 YENEEA. Trimming shortened V by 4 bases and J by 5 bases, and 20 bases separated the two germline ends. This CDR3 spans 16 amino acids. The CDR3 reads CASSSFASISGTEAFF. In DNA form, the CDR3 reads TGTGCCAGCAGCTCTTTCGCTTCAATTTCGGGGACTGAAGCTTTCTTT.

In DNA, the CDR3 is TGTGCCAGTAGTCCCTGGACAGGGGGCTTCTCCTACGAGCAGTACTTC. Amino acid sequence: CASSPWTGGFSYEQYF. The rearrangement joins TRBV19 to TRBJ2-7; 11 bases align to TRBD1. The CDR3 sequence is 16 residues long. CDR1 and CDR2 (germline): LNHDA, SQIVND (reference sequence). Trimming cost V 5 bases and J 0 bases; bases outside gene matches: 6.

The V call is TRBV9, the J call TRBJ1-1; 7 nucleotides line up with TRBD1. From germline, CDR1 is SGDLS and CDR2 YYNGEE. This CDR3 region has 15 residues. The V gene end was trimmed by 0 bases and the J gene end by 0 bases; junction bases not matched to a gene: 2. The CDR3 loop reads CASSVGQGLNTEAFF. The CDR3 nucleotides are TGTGCCAGCAGCGTAGGACAGGGACTGAACACTGAAGCTTTCTTT.

The chain joins TRBV30 to TRBJ2-2, with 7 bases that match TRBD1. Trimming cost V 1 base and J 3 bases; bases outside gene matches: 2. The germline V gene encodes CDR1 GTSNPN and CDR2 SVGIG (reference sequence). The CDR3 covers 14 residues. The CDR3 is CAWSGTGYTGELFF. CDR3 coding DNA: TGTGCCTGGAGTGGGACAGGTTACACCGGGGAGCTGTTTTTT.

This rearrangement joins TRBV5-1 to TRBJ2-3; TRBD2 matches at 9 bases. The CDR3 totals 17 residues. The V gene end was trimmed by 4 bases and the J gene end by 6 bases; junction bases not matched to a gene: 15. Germline CDR1 is SGHRS and CDR2 is YFSETQ. The CDR3 DNA follows: TGCGCCAGCAGCCCAGCCCCGACTATGCGGGGGGGGGATACGCAGTATTTT. Its protein product is CASSPAPTMRGGDTQYF. Variable domain in full (rest from reference TRBV5-1 and TRBJ2-3): KAGVTQTPRYLIKTRGQQVTLSCSPISGHRSVSWYQQTPGQGLQFLFEYFSETQRNKGNFPGRFSGRQFSNSRSEMNVSTLELGDSALYLCASSPAPTMRGGDTQYFGPGTRLTVL.

The V call is TRBV9, the J call TRBJ1-2, with 7 bases aligning to TRBD1. This CDR3 is 14 amino acids long. The germline V gene has CDR1 SGDLS and CDR2 YYNGEE. Losses at the gene ends were 3 bases for V and 5 bases for J; bases not matched to a gene: 7. CDR3 sequence reads: CASSGTGVKYGYTF. In DNA, the CDR3 is TGTGCCAGCAGCGGTACAGGGGTTAAGTATGGCTACACCTTC.

Only one count was recorded for this clone. The J gene is TRBJ2-1, the V gene TRBV11-3; 8 bases are a match to TRBD2. V lost 5 bases and J lost 10; bases outside the gene matches: 13. This CDR3 is 15 amino acids long. Germline CDR1 is SGHNT and CDR2 is YENEEA. Here the CDR3 DNA reads TGTGCCAGCAGCCCAGAAGCGGGAGCCTCAAGGGAGCAGTTCTTC. It yields the protein CASSPEAGASREQFF. The full variable domain, with the rest looked up from reference TRBV11-3 and TRBJ2-1, is EAGVVQSPRYKIIEKKQPVAFWCNPISGHNTLYWYLQNLGQGPELLIRYENEEAVDDSQLPKDRFSAERLKGVDSTLKIQPAELGDSAVYLCASSPEAGASREQFFGPGTRLTVL.

The chain uses TRBV4-1 and TRBJ1-1; D might be TRBD1 (5 bases). The CDR3 consists of 16 residues. The V end lost 0 bases, the J end lost 1 base, and 12 bases lay between the germline ends. Looked up from germline, CDR1 is MGHRA and CDR2 is YSYEKL. CDR3 sequence reads: CASSQDRTRQNTEAFF. CDR3 coding DNA: TGCGCCAGCAGCCAAGATCGGACACGACAGAACACTGAAGCTTTCTTT.

This clone was found a few times. This sequence joins TRBV21-1 and TRBJ1-1; the table's TRBD1 call for D was not verified on the DNA. TRBV21-1 is a pseudogene segment. The CDR3 totals 14 residues. The CDR3 region is CASSNRQGGTEAFF. The CDR3 nucleotides are TGTGCCAGCAGCAATAGGCAGGGTGGGACTGAAGCTTTCTTT.

V and J are TRBV2 and TRBJ1-5; no definite D call. CDR3 length: 13 amino acids. Germline V gives CDR1 SNHLY, CDR2 FYNNEI. Trimming pared 9 bases from V and 2 bases from J, leaving 11 bases between. The CDR3: CASMSMGNQPQHF. The CDR3 nucleotides read TGTGCCAGTATGTCTATGGGCAATCAGCCCCAGCATTTT.

V is TRBV6-5 and J is TRBJ2-7; TRBD1 is a possible D gene (7 bases). The CDR3 extends over 12 amino acids. Trimming took 6 bases from V and 7 from J, leaving 13 bases between them. The germline V gene encodes CDR1 MNHEY and CDR2 SVGAGI. CDR3 sequence (DNA): TGTGCCAGCAGGACAGGGACTCGGGAGCAGTACTTC. Its translation: CASRTGTREQYF.

The chain couples TRBV4-3 to TRBJ1-2, with D possibly matching TRBD1 (6 bases). There are 15 residues in the CDR3. The germline V and J ends were trimmed by 0 bases and 4 bases, with 12 bases remaining between them. Germline CDR1 LGHNA, CDR2 YSLEER. The CDR3 is CASSQDLDRFYGYTF. CDR3 nucleotides: TGCGCCAGCAGCCAAGATTTGGACAGATTCTATGGCTACACCTTC.

The chain carries TRBV14 and TRBJ1-4; D is perhaps TRBD1 (5 bases). The CDR3 has 16 amino acids. CDR1 is SGHDN, CDR2 FVKESK, per germline. V shed 2 bases and J shed 7 bases, with 17 bases lying between them. CDR3 protein: CASSQIQGSGREKLFF. The CDR3 DNA follows: TGTGCCAGCAGCCAAATTCAGGGCTCCGGCCGTGAAAAACTGTTTTTT.

The chain uses TRBV7-2 and TRBJ1-2, with a weak D call TRBD1 (5 bases). The germline CDR1 and CDR2 sequences are SGHTA and FQGNSA. Trimming removed 3 bases from V and 7 bases from J, with 12 bases in between. The CDR3 is made up of 13 amino acids. The CDR3 loop is CASSLTGEFGYTF. CDR3 sequence (DNA): TGTGCCAGCAGCTTGACGGGGGAATTTGGCTACACCTTC.

V is TRBV27 and J is TRBJ1-5; unclear D gene. The germline V gene has CDR1 MNHEY and CDR2 SMNVEV (reference sequence). The CDR3 has 14 residues. V lost 3 bases to trimming and J lost 7 bases, with 13 bases between them. CDR3 DNA: TGTGCCAGCAGTTTGAGCGGAAGGAGGCAGCCCCAGCATTTT. It is translated as CASSLSGRRQPQHF.

CDR3 loop: CASRFRGTEAFF. For the CDR3, the DNA is TGTGCCAGCAGATTCAGGGGAACTGAAGCTTTCTTT. This sequence joins TRBV5-6 and TRBJ1-1, with a possible D match to TRBD1 (6 bases). This CDR3 is 12 amino acids long. V was clipped by 5 bases and J by 5 bases, with 10 bases between them. Germline CDR1 SGHDT, CDR2 YYEEEE.

The genes are TRBV5-1 and TRBJ2-7; possibly TRBD1 for D (6 bases). Germline V gene sequence: CDR1 SGHRS, CDR2 YFSETQ. This CDR3 is 12 amino acids long. V was shortened by 4 bases and J by 5 bases, with 10 bases between the two germline ends. CDR3 region: CASSVQGHEQYF. CDR3 coding DNA: TGCGCCAGCAGCGTGCAGGGGCACGAGCAGTACTTC. The complete variable domain, with remaining parts taken from reference TRBV5-1 and TRBJ2-7, reads KAGVTQTPRYLIKTRGQQVTLSCSPISGHRSVSWYQQTPGQGLQFLFEYFSETQRNKGNFPGRFSGRQFSNSRSEMNVSTLELGDSALYLCASSVQGHEQYFGPGTRLTVT.

The chain employs TRBV15 and TRBJ1-4; D gene unclear. The V and J ends lost 7 bases and 4 bases respectively, with 13 bases between them. Germline values: CDR1 LNHNV, CDR2 YYDKDF (reference sequence). The CDR3 runs to 14 residues. In nucleotides, the CDR3 is TGTGCCACCACCCGGAGGGATCATAATGAAAAACTGTTTTTT. Its protein is CATTRRDHNEKLFF.

The chain employs TRBV6-5 and TRBJ1-2; D remains ambiguous. Germline V lookup: CDR1 MNHEY, CDR2 SVGAGI. CDR3 length: 16 amino acids. Trimming took 2 bases from V and 2 from J, leaving 15 bases between them. CDR3 in DNA: TGTGCCAGCAGTTACAGTGGAGACCCATCAAACTATGGCTACACCTTC. It yields the protein CASSYSGDPSNYGYTF.

The chain has TRBV7-3 and TRBJ1-1; D ambiguous. From germline, CDR1 is SGHTA and CDR2 FQGTGA. V was pared by 2 bases and J by 8 bases, with 15 bases between. The CDR3 spans 14 residues. The CDR3: CASSLVVIGGEAFF. The CDR3 nucleotides are TGTGCCAGCAGCTTAGTGGTCATAGGAGGAGAAGCTTTCTTT. Filled out from reference TRBV7-3 and TRBJ1-1, the complete variable domain reads GAGVSQTPSNKVTEKGKYVELRCDPISGHTALYWYRQSLGQGPEFLIYFQGTGAADDSGLPNDRFFAVRPEGSVSTLKIQRTERGDSAVYLCASSLVVIGGEAFFGQGTRLTVV.

V is TRBV7-9 and J is TRBJ1-5; no clear D. V lost 5 bases to trimming and J lost 7 bases, with 15 bases between them. Germline-derived CDR1 and CDR2 are SEHNR and FQNEAQ (reference sequence). The CDR3 length is 14 residues. Here the CDR3 reads CASSPGEVAQPQHF. The CDR3 nucleotides are TGTGCCAGCAGCCCCGGGGAGGTAGCACAGCCCCAGCATTTT.

This chain uses TRBV6-5 with TRBJ2-2, with D perhaps matching TRBD2 (5 bases). The V gene lost 1 base and the J gene lost 5 bases, with 11 bases spanning the gap. This CDR3 is 15 amino acids long. CDR1 is MNHEY, CDR2 SVGAGI, per germline. CDR3 loop: CASSYLGRGTGELFF. CDR3 nucleotide sequence: TGTGCCAGCAGTTACTTGGGCCGAGGGACCGGGGAGCTGTTTTTT.

This chain connects TRBV7-2 to TRBJ1-1; the D gene is possibly TRBD1 (5 bases). Germline values: CDR1 SGHTA, CDR2 FQGNSA. CDR3 length: 15 amino acids. Trimming removed 1 base at V and 0 bases at J, with 9 bases between. The CDR3 region is CASSLEAGMNTEAFF. As DNA, the CDR3 is TGTGCCAGCAGCTTAGAGGCAGGGATGAACACTGAAGCTTTCTTT.

This rearrangement joins TRBV30 to TRBJ2-7; D is possibly TRBD2 (5 bases). Germline V gene lookup returns CDR1 GTSNPN and CDR2 SVGIG (reference sequence). The CDR3 is 11 residues long. The V and J ends lost 3 bases and 7 bases respectively, with 10 bases between them. CDR3 sequence: CAWSRSGEQYF. The DNA for the CDR3 is TGTGCCTGGAGCCGATCGGGAGAGCAGTACTTC.

V usage is TRBV5-5 and J usage is TRBJ2-5; D may be TRBD1 (6 bases). V dropped 4 bases and J dropped 2 bases, with 15 bases sitting between them. The CDR3 has 15 amino acids. CDR1 is SGHKS, CDR2 YYEKEE, per germline (reference sequence). CDR3 loop: CASSPTGQTQETQYF. The CDR3 nucleotides are TGTGCCAGCAGCCCCACAGGACAGACACAAGAGACCCAGTACTTC.